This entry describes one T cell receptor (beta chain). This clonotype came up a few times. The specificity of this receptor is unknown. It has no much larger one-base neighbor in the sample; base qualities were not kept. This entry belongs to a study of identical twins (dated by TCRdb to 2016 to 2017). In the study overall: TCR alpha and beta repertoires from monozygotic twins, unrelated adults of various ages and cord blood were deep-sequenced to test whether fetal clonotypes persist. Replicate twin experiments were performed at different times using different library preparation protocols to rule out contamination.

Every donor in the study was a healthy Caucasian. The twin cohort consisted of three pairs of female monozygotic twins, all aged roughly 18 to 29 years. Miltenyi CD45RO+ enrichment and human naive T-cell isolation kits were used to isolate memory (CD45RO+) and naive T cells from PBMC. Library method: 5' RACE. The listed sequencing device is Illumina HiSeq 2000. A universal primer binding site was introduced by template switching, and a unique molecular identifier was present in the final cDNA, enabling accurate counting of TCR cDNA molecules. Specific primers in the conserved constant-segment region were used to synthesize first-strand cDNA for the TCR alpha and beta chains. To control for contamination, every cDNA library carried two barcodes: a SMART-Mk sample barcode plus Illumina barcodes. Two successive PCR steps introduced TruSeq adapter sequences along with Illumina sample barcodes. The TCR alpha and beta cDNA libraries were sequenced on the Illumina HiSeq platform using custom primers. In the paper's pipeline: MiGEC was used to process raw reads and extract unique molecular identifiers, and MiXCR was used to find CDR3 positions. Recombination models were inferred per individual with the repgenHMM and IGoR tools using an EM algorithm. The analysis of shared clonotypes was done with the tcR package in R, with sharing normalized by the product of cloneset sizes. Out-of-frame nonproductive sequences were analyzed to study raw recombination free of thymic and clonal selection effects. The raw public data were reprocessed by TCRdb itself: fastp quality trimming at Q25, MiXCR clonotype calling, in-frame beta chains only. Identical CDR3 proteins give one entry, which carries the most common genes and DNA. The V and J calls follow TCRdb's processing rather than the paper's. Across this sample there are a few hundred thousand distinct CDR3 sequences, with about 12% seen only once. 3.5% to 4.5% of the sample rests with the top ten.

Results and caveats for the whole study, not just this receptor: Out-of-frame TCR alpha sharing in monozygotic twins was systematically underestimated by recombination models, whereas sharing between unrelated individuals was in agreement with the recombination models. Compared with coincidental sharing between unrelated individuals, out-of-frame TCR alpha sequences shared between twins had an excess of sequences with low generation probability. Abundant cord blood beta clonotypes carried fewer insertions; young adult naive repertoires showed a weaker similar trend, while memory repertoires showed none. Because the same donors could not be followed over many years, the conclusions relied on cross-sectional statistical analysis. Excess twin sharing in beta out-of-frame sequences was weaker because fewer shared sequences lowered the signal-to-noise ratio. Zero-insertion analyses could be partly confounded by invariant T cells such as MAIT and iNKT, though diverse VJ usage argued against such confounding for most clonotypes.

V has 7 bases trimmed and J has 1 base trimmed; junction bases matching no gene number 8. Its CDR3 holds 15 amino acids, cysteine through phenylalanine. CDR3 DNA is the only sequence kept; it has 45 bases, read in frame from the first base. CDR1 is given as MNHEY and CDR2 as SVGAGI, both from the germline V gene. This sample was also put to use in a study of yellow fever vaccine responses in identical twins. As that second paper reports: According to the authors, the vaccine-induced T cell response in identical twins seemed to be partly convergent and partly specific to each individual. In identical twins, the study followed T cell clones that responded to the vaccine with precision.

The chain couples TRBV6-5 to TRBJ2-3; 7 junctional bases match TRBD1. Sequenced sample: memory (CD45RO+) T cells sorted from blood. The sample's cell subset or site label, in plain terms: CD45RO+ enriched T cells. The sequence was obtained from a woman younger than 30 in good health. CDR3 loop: CASIRGQVGTDTQYF. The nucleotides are TGTGCCAGCATTAGGGGGCAAGTTGGCACAGATACGCAGTATTTT.